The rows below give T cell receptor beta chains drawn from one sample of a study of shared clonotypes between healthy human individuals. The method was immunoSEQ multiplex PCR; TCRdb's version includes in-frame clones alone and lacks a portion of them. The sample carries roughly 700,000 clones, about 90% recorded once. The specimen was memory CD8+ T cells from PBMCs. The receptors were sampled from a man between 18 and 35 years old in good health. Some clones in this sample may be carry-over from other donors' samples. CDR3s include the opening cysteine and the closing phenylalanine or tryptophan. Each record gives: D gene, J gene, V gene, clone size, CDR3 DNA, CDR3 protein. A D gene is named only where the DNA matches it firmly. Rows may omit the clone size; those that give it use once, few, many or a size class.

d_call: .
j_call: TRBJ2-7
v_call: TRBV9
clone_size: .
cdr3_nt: TGTGCCAGCGGGTTAGGCGGAGAAAGCTACGAGCAGTACTTC
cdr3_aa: CASGLGGESYEQYF

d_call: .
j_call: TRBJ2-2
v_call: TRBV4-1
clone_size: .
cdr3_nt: TGCGCCAGCAGCCATGGTGGTCGACCATCGAACACCGGGGAGCTGTTTTTT
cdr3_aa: CASSHGGRPSNTGELFF

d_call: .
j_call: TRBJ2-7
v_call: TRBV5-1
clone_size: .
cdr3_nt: TGCGCCAGCAGCCCGGGGGCAGGGGGCTACGAGCAGTACTTC
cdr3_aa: CASSPGAGGYEQYF

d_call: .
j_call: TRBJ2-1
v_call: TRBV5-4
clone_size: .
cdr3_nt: TGTGCCAGCAGCTTGGAGGCAGGGAGGTCCTACAATGAGCAGTTCTTC
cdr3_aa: CASSLEAGRSYNEQFF

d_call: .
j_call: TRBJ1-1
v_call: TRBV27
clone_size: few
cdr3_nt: TGTGCCAGCAGCCACACAGCGAATGCAGCTGAAGCTTTCTTT
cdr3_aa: CASSHTANAAEAFF

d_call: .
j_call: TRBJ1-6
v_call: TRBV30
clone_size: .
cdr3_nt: TGTGCCTGGATAACGAGTGGGGAGACCCTCCACTTT
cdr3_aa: CAWITSGETLHF

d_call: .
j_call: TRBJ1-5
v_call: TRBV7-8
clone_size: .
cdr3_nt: TGTGCCAGCAGCTTAGCCAGGGGCAATCAGCCCCAGCATTTT
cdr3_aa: CASSLARGNQPQHF

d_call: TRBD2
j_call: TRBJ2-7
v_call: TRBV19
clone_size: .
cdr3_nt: TGTGCCAGTAGTCTCGAGGCTAGCGGGAGGAGTGAGCAGTACTTC
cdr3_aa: CASSLEASGRSEQYF

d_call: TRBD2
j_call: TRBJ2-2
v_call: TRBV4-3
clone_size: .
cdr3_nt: TGCGCCAGCAGCCAAGATCGCGGGAGTTGGACCGGGGAGCTGTTTTTT
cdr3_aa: CASSQDRGSWTGELFF

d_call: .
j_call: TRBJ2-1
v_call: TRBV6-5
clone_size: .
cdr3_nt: TGTGCCAGCAGTCCCCCCGATTTTGGGAATGAGCAGTTCTTC
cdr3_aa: CASSPPDFGNEQFF

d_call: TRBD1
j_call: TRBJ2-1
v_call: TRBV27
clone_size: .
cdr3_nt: TGTGCCAGCAGTCTGTCCTACGGGACAGGCTCCTACAATGAGCAGTTCTTC
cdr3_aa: CASSLSYGTGSYNEQFF

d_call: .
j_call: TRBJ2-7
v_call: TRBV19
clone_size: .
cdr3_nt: TGTGCCAGTAGTAACAGCGGGACAGGCGCTAACGAGCAGTACTTC
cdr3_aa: CASSNSGTGANEQYF

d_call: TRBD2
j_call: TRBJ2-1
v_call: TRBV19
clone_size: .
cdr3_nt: TGTGCCAGTAGTATGGGGCGGGAGTTCTATGAGCAGTTCTTC
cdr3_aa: CASSMGREFYEQFF

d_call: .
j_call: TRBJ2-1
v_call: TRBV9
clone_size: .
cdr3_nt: TGTGCCAGCAGCCTCGGGTATGAGCAGTTCTTC
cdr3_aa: CASSLGYEQFF

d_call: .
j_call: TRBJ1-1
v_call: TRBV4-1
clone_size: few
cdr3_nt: TGCGCCAGCAGCCCGCCCCTTAAGACTGAAGCTTTCTTT
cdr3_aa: CASSPPLKTEAFF

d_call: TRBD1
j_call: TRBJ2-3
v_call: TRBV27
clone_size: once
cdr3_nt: TGTGCCAGCAGTTTAACTTGGACAGGGGGAGTCACAGATACGCAGTATTTT
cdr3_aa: CASSLTWTGGVTDTQYF

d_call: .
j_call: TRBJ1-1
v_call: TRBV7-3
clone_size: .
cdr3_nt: TGTGCCAGCAGCTTAAAGGAGCGAGGGATGAACACTGAAGCTTTCTTT
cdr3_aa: CASSLKERGMNTEAFF

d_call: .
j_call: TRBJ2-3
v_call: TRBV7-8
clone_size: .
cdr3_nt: TGTGCCAGCAGACACGAGGTGGCAGATACGCAGTATTTT
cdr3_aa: CASRHEVADTQYF

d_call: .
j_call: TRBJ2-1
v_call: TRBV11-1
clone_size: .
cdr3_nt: TGTGCCAGCACCGGGCGGGCCTTAGCAAAGTACAATGAGCAGTTCTTC
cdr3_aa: CASTGRALAKYNEQFF

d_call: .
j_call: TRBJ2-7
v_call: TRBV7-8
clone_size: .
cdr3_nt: TGTGCCAGCAGTCCACTTGGGACGACCTACGAGCAGTACTTC
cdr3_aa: CASSPLGTTYEQYF

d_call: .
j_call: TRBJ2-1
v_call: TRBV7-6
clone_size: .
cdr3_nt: TGTGCCAGCAGCCAGAAGCTTTTTTATGAGCAGTTCTTC
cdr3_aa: CASSQKLFYEQFF

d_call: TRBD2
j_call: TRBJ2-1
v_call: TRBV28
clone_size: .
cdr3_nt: TGTGCCAGCAGTTTGTCAGGACTAGCGGGAGATGAGCAGTTCTTC
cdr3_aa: CASSLSGLAGDEQFF

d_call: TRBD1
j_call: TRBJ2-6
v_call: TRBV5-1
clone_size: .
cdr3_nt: TGCGCCAGCAGCTTGGTTCACAGGGGGCTTGGGGCCAACGTCCTGACTTTC
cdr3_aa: CASSLVHRGLGANVLTF

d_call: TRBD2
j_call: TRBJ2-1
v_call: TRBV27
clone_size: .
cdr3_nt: TGTGCCAGCAGTCCCCTCCCCGGGACTAGCGGGAGGCCGTTCCATGAGCAGTTCTTC
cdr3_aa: CASSPLPGTSGRPFHEQFF

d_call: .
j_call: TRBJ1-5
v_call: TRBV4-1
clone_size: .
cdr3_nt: TGCGCCAGCAGCCAAAAGACAGGTTTAGGTCAGCCCCAGCATTTT
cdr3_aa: CASSQKTGLGQPQHF

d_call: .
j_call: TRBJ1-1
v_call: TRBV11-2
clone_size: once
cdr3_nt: TGTGCCAGCAGCTTAGCTGCAGGGGCCTTTTGGGACACTGAAGCTTTCTTT
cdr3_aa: CASSLAAGAFWDTEAFF

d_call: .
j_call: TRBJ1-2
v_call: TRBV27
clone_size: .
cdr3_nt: TGTGCCAGCAGTTTGTCGTCCGGGACGGTGAAATATGGCTACACCTTC
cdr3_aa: CASSLSSGTVKYGYTF

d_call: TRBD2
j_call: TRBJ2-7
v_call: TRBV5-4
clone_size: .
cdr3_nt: TGTGCCAGCAGCTTGTTGAGCGGGAGAAACGAGCAGTACTTC
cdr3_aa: CASSLLSGRNEQYF

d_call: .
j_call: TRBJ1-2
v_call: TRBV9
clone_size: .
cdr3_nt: TGTGCCAGCAGCGTCCGACAAGACTATGGCTACACCTTC
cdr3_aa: CASSVRQDYGYTF

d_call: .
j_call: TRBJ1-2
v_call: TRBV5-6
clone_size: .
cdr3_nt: TGTGCCAGCAGCCTAATGCGGAGCTACACCTTC
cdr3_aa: CASSLMRSYTF

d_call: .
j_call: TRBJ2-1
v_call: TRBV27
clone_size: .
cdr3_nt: TGTGCCAGCAGTTTATCCCCTTCGGAGCAGTTCTTC
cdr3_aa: CASSLSPSEQFF

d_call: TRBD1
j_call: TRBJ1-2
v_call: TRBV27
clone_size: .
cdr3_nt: TGTGCCAGCAGGCTCACCACCGGGACAGACTACTATGGCTACACCTTC
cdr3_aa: CASRLTTGTDYYGYTF

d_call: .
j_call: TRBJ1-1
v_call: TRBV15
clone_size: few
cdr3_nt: TGTGCCACCAGCAGAGATCGGTGGCAGCCACTAAACACTGAAGCTTTCTTT
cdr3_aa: CATSRDRWQPLNTEAFF

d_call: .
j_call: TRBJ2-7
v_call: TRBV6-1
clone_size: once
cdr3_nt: TGTGCCAGCAGTGAAACAAGGACAGCGATCCCCTACGAGCAGTACTTC
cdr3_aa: CASSETRTAIPYEQYF

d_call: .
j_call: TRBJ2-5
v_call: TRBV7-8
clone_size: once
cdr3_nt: TGTGCCAGCAGCTTAGGGACAGAGCAAGAGACCCAGTACTTC
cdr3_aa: CASSLGTEQETQYF

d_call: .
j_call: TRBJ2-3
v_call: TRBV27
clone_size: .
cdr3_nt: TGTGCCAGCAGTTTATCGAGGCGGGGCATCGGAGATACGCAGTATTTT
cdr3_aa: CASSLSRRGIGDTQYF

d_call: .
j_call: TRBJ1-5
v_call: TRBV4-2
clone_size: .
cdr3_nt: TGTGCCAGCAGCCTACCCGGTAAGGGCAAGCCCCAGCATTTT
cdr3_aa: CASSLPGKGKPQHF

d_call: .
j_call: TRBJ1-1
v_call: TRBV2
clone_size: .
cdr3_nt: TGTGCCAGCAGTGAATTAACAGGGAGGAACACTGAAGCTTTCTTT
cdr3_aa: CASSELTGRNTEAFF

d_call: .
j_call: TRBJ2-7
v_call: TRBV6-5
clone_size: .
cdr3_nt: TGTGCCAGCACCGCCATGACTTACGGCTACGAGCAGTACTTC
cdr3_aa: CASTAMTYGYEQYF

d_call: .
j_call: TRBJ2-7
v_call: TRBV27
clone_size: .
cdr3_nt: TGTGCCAGCAGTTCTCTCCAGGGTCGCTTCTACGAGCAGTACTTC
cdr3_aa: CASSSLQGRFYEQYF

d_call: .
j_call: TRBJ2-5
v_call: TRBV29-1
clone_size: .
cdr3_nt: TGCAGCGTTGAGGGGTCAGACTATCAAGAGACCCAGTACTTC
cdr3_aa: CSVEGSDYQETQYF

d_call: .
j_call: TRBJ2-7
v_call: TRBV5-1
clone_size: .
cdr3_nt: TGCGCCAGCAAATTTCAACCGAACTACTACGAGCAGTACTTC
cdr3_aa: CASKFQPNYYEQYF

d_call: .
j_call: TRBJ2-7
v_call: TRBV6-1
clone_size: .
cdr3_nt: TGTGCCAGCAGGGCACTACACTACGAGCAGTACTTC
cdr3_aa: CASRALHYEQYF

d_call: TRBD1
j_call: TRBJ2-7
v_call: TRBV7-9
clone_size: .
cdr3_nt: TGTGCCAGCAGCGCAGGGACAGGGGTTCCCTACGAGCAGTACTTC
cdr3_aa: CASSAGTGVPYEQYF

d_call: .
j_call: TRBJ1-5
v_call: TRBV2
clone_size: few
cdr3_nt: TGTGCCAGCAAAAACAGAGATAGCAATCAGCCCCAGCATTTT
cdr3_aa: CASKNRDSNQPQHF

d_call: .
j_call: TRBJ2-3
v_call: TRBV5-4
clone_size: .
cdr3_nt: TGTGCCAGCAGCTTGAGGCTCAGAGATACGCAGTATTTT
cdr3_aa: CASSLRLRDTQYF

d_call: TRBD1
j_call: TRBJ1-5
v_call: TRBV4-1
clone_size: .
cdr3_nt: TGCGCCAGCAGCCAAGATCCCGGGACAGGGAATCAGCCCCAGCATTTT
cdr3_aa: CASSQDPGTGNQPQHF

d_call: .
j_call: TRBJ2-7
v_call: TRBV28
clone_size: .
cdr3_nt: TGTGCCAGCACCCCAGGTCTCGCCGCGTCGGAGCAGTACTTC
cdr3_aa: CASTPGLAASEQYF

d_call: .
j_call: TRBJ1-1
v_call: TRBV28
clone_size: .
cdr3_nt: TGTGCCAGCAGTTTTGATATAAGGAACACTGAAGCTTTCTTT
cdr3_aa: CASSFDIRNTEAFF

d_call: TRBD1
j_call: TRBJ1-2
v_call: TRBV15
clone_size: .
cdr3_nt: TGTGCCACCAGCAGAGAGGCACAGGGGGCCCCATTGCCTGGCTACACCTTC
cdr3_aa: CATSREAQGAPLPGYTF

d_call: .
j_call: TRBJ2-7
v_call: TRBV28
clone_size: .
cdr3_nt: TGTGCCAGCAGGACCCGAGGGGCAGCAAGCTCCTACGAGCAGTACTTC
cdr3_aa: CASRTRGAASSYEQYF

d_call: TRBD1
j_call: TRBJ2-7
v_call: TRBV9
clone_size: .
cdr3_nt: TGTGCCAGCAGCGTAAAAGGGGGCCCCTACGAGCAGTACTTC
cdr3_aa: CASSVKGGPYEQYF